The 22 T cell receptor beta chains presented below share a single source sample, sequenced in a study of T-cell memory formation after mild COVID-19. TCRdb ran MiXCR on the 5' RACE reads and lists one entry per CDR3 protein. The data hold more than 450,000 distinct CDR3 sequences, with 18% observed a single time. Material: PBMCs or a T cell subset sorted from them (not recorded which). Source of these receptors: an adult woman who had mild COVID-19 (a few samples of this study predate the infection). Cell type and time point are not known.

This clonotype was counted a few times. The chain uses TRBV9 and TRBJ2-1; TRBD1 aligns across 7 bases. This CDR3 comprises 14 residues. With V trimmed by 0 bases and J by 9 bases, 6 bases remained unmatched. Germline CDR1 reads SGDLS; CDR2 reads YYNGEE. The CDR3 nucleotides read TGTGCCAGCAGCGTAGGCGGGCAGGGGGTTGAGCAGTTCTTC. Translated: CASSVGGQGVEQFF.

The chain is built from TRBV5-1 and TRBJ1-5, with 8 positions matching TRBD1. Losses at the gene ends were 3 bases for V and 5 bases for J; bases not matched to a gene: 7. The CDR3 has 15 amino acids. The germline gives CDR1 SGHRS, CDR2 YFSETQ. The CDR3 DNA follows: TGCGCCAGCAGCTCGGGACAGGTCGGCGATCAGCCCCAGCATTTT. The encoded protein is CASSSGQVGDQPQHF.

The rearrangement uses TRBV12-3 or TRBV12-4 and TRBJ1-6, with 8 bases lining up with TRBD1. The CDR3 contains 14 residues. V lost 6 bases and J lost 4; bases outside the gene matches: 2. The CDR3 sequence: CASRRDRYNSPLHF. The CDR3 nucleotides are TGTGCCAGCAGGAGGGACAGGTATAATTCACCCCTCCACTTT.

The chain couples TRBV13 to TRBJ2-3; TRBD2 matches 9 bases. Germline loops: CDR1 PRHDT, CDR2 FYEKMQ (reference sequence). The CDR3 consists of 16 residues. Trimming cost V 0 bases and J 5 bases; bases outside gene matches: 6. The CDR3 is CASSLGRLAGRDTQYF. The DNA for the CDR3 is TGTGCCAGCAGCTTAGGCCGTCTAGCGGGGCGAGATACGCAGTATTTT.

About this clonotype itself: Just one base apart from a much larger clone, this may be a read error. This rearrangement joins TRBV3-1 to TRBJ2-5; TRBD2 matches at 11 bases. The germline CDR1 and CDR2 sequences are LGHDT and YNNKEL (reference sequence). The CDR3 runs to 15 residues. Trimming cost V 1 base and J 3 bases; bases outside gene matches: 1. CDR3 nucleotides: TGTGCCAGCAGCCAAGGACTAGCGGGGAAAGAGACCCAGTACTTC. Amino acid sequence: CASSQGLAGKETQYF.

Only a few counts were recorded for this clonotype. The rearrangement uses TRBV5-1 and TRBJ2-5, with 10 bases that match TRBD1. The ends lost 2 bases at V and 4 bases at J; junction bases unmatched: 8. The CDR3 runs to 16 residues. Germline V lookup: CDR1 SGHRS, CDR2 YFSETQ. The CDR3, as DNA: TGCGCCAGCAGCTTTTCACAGGACAGGGGGACAGAGACCCAGTACTTC. Its translation: CASSFSQDRGTETQYF.

The gene calls are TRBV3-1 and TRBJ1-1; 8 nucleotides line up with TRBD1. The CDR3 extends over 14 amino acids. Germline-derived CDR1 and CDR2 are LGHDT and YNNKEL (reference sequence). The V and J ends lost 6 bases and 4 bases, in that order; junction bases with no gene match: 7. The CDR3 here is CASSLQGEGTEAFF. CDR3 coding DNA: TGTGCCAGCAGTCTACAGGGGGAGGGCACTGAAGCTTTCTTT.

This chain links TRBV7-9 with TRBJ2-1, with D perhaps being TRBD1 or TRBD2 (5 bases each). CDR1 and CDR2 (germline): SEHNR, FQNEAQ (reference sequence). Trimming left V 5 bases short and J 4 bases short, with 18 bases between. The CDR3 spans 16 residues. In DNA, the CDR3 is TGTGCCAGCAGCCCGAGGGGAACGATAGGGTACAATGAGCAGTTCTTC. Encoded protein: CASSPRGTIGYNEQFF.

This clonotype was picked up many times. The chain has TRBV7-8 and TRBJ2-1; no clear D gene. This CDR3 is 11 amino acids long. Germline loops: CDR1 SGHVS, CDR2 FQNEAQ. V was shortened by 5 bases and J by 5 bases, with 4 bases between the two germline ends. The CDR3 is CASSMNNEQFF. CDR3 bases: TGTGCCAGCAGCATGAACAATGAGCAGTTCTTC.

This clonotype was detected a few times. CDR3 in amino acids: CASEGHYQETQYF. In DNA, the CDR3 is TGTGCCAGCGAGGGTCATTACCAAGAGACCCAGTACTTC. The gene calls are TRBV2 and TRBJ2-5, with D tentatively TRBD2 (5 bases). Germline CDR1 and CDR2: SNHLY and FYNNEI. This CDR3 contains 13 residues. The V gene lost 8 bases and the J gene lost 0 bases, with 10 bases spanning the gap.

The sample holds a few counts of this clonotype. V and J are TRBV11-3 and TRBJ1-1, with D uncertain. The germline V gene has CDR1 SGHNT and CDR2 YENEEA. With 5 bases removed from V and 5 bases from J, the gap between germline ends came to 15 bases. The CDR3 length is 14 residues. The DNA for the CDR3 is TGTGCCAGCAGCAGGGAATCAGTGCGGACTGAAGCTTTCTTT. Amino acids: CASSRESVRTEAFF.

This clonotype was seen only a few times. The chain has TRBV20-1 and TRBJ2-2; D gene ambiguous. CDR1 is DFQATT and CDR2 is SNEGSKA in the germline V gene (reference sequence). CDR3 length: 13 amino acids. V lost 0 bases and J 5 bases, leaving 7 bases between the germline ends. This CDR3 reads CSARDHRTGELFF. CDR3 bases: TGCAGTGCTAGAGATCATAGAACCGGGGAGCTGTTTTTT.

The chain is built from TRBV20-1 and TRBJ2-7, with a weak D call TRBD1 (6 bases). Per the germline V gene, CDR1 is DFQATT and CDR2 is SNEGSKA (reference sequence). Trimming left V 0 bases short and J 0 bases short, with 15 bases between. This CDR3 contains 16 residues. The DNA for the CDR3 is TGCAGTGCTAGAGATCAGCGTCGGGACATCTCCTACGAGCAGTACTTC. Translating it yields CSARDQRRDISYEQYF.

The rearrangement joins TRBV5-1 to TRBJ2-7; 10 nucleotides agree with TRBD1. Trimming removed 0 bases from V and 1 base from J; junction bases left unmatched: 7. The CDR3 covers 17 residues. From germline, CDR1 is SGHRS and CDR2 YFSETQ. For the CDR3, the DNA is TGCGCCAGCAGCTTGGCGACAGGGGGCGCGGGTTCCTACGAGCAGTACTTC. It encodes CASSLATGGAGSYEQYF.

Only a few counts were recorded for this clonotype. The chain employs TRBV29-1 and TRBJ2-7; D perhaps matches TRBD1 (5 bases). The CDR3 extends over 12 amino acids. CDR1 and CDR2 from the germline V gene are SQVTM and ANQGSEA. The V end lost 4 bases, the J end lost 1 base, and 8 bases lay between the germline ends. The DNA of the CDR3 is TGCAGCGTTGGGGCAGGGTCCTACGAGCAGTACTTC. Amino acid sequence: CSVGAGSYEQYF.

This clonotype appeared many times. The chain has TRBV4-3 and TRBJ2-5; D gene ambiguous. Trimming pared 0 bases from V and 6 bases from J, leaving 14 bases between. Germline assignment: CDR1 LGHNA and CDR2 YSLEER. The CDR3 length is 15 residues. The CDR3, as DNA: TGCGCCAGCAGCCAAGATCCGGGCCAGGCTAAGACCCAGTACTTC. Protein product: CASSQDPGQAKTQYF.

This chain uses TRBV20-1 with TRBJ1-1; no clear D gene. The CDR3 loop spans 15 amino acids. CDR1 and CDR2 from the germline V gene are DFQATT and SNEGSKA (reference sequence). Trimming took 0 bases from V and 0 from J, leaving 11 bases between them. The CDR3 protein is CSARDSRTMNTEAFF. In DNA, the CDR3 is TGCAGTGCTAGAGACTCGAGAACTATGAACACTGAAGCTTTCTTT.

The CDR3 region is CASSANGNTEAFF. For the CDR3, the DNA is TGTGCCAGCAGCGCAAATGGAAACACTGAAGCTTTCTTT. The genes are TRBV7-9 and TRBJ1-1; D gene uncertain. Germline loops: CDR1 SEHNR, CDR2 FQNEAQ (reference sequence). V dropped 5 bases and J dropped 2 bases, with 9 bases sitting between them. The CDR3 is 13 residues long.

This clonotype was observed a few times. V gene TRBV10-3 combines with J gene TRBJ1-1, with D perhaps matching TRBD1 (5 bases). CDR3 length: 15 residues. The ends were cut back, 8 bases at V and 1 base at J, with 17 bases in the middle. The germline V gene encodes CDR1 ENHRY and CDR2 SYGVKD. As DNA, the CDR3 is TGTGCCATCGGACGGAGGGCCGACAGGAACACTGAAGCTTTCTTT. Its protein product is CAIGRRADRNTEAFF.

This clonotype was found a few times. The genes are TRBV15 and TRBJ2-2; no definite D call. The CDR3 is made up of 19 amino acids. The germline gives CDR1 LNHNV, CDR2 YYDKDF (reference sequence). V lost 6 bases and J 1 base, leaving 24 bases between the germline ends. This CDR3 is CATRARVGLARENTGELFF. For the CDR3, the DNA is TGTGCCACCAGAGCAAGGGTTGGGCTGGCTAGAGAGAACACCGGGGAGCTGTTTTTT. Based on the CDR3 plus reference TRBV15 and TRBJ2-2, the full variable domain is DAMVIQNPRYQVTQFGKPVTLSCSQTLNHNVMYWYQQKSSQAPKLLFHYYDKDFNNEADTPDNFQSRRPNTSFCFLDIRSPGLGDTAMYLCATRARVGLARENTGELFFGEGSRLTVL.

This chain connects TRBV12-3 or TRBV12-4 to TRBJ1-5; D is perhaps TRBD1 (5 bases). The length of the CDR3 is 13 residues. V dropped 3 bases and J dropped 6 bases, with 9 bases sitting between them. The CDR3 sequence: CASSLGQAQPQHF. CDR3 bases: TGTGCCAGCAGTTTGGGGCAGGCTCAGCCCCAGCATTTT.

The table lists this clonotype with a few counts. V is TRBV7-9 and J is TRBJ1-1; D might be TRBD1 (5 bases). The CDR3 sequence is 16 residues long. Trimming pared 5 bases from V and 6 bases from J, leaving 22 bases between. Germline loops: CDR1 SEHNR, CDR2 FQNEAQ (reference sequence). The CDR3 region has the DNA TGTGCCAGCAGCCTACAATCTTCAGGGCGACAGCCTGAAGCTTTCTTT. It yields the protein CASSLQSSGRQPEAFF.